Below are 7 T cell receptor beta chains sequenced from a single sample in a study of cytomegalovirus exposure and HLA in healthy donors. A multiplex PCR was run with 60 Vbeta primers and 13 Jbeta primers. Assay used: immunoSEQ multiplex PCR; TCRdb lists only in-frame clones, some missing. The sample shows approximately 160,000 clones, 64% of them seen only once. Sequencing was performed on PBMCs. The receptors stem from a woman in her thirties in good health and CMV-seropositive.

This clone occurred once. The genes are TRBV28 and TRBJ1-6; D uncertain. Germline assignment: CDR1 MDHEN and CDR2 SYDVKM. Trimming cost V 8 bases and J 0 bases, with 17 bases left between them. The length of the CDR3 is 17 residues. The CDR3 here is CASRRRGGSSYNSPLHF. CDR3 nucleotide sequence: TGTGCCAGCCGAAGAAGAGGAGGAAGCTCCTATAATTCACCCCTCCACTTT. Using reference TRBV28 and TRBJ1-6 for the parts outside the CDR3, the full variable domain is DVKVTQSSRYLVKRTGEKVFLECVQDMDHENMFWYRQDPGLGLRLIYFSYDVKMKEKGDIPEGYSVSREKKERFSLILESASTNQTSMYLCASRRRGGSSYNSPLHFGNGTRLTVT.

This chain joins TRBV5-8 and TRBJ1-1; 8 bases fit TRBD1. J gave up 6 bases and V 4 bases, and 8 bases lay outside the gene matches. Germline CDR1 and CDR2: SGHTS and YDEGEE. The CDR3 runs 14 residues. The CDR3 loop reads CASSPDREIAEAFF. The CDR3 region has the DNA TGTGCCAGCAGCCCGGACAGGGAGATCGCTGAAGCTTTCTTT.

V is TRBV7-9 and J is TRBJ1-2; D is unclear. V was cut by 5 bases and J by 3 bases, with 10 bases left in between. This CDR3 spans 13 amino acids. The germline V gene encodes CDR1 SEHNR and CDR2 FQNEAQ (reference sequence). The CDR3 bases are TGTGCCAGCAGCGCAGGACTTTACTATGGCTACACCTTC. Protein product: CASSAGLYYGYTF.

This chain connects TRBV11-2 to TRBJ1-2, with a possible D match to TRBD1 (5 bases). Germline CDR1 is SGHAT and CDR2 is FQNNGV. CDR3 length: 17 amino acids. V was trimmed by 2 bases and J by 4 bases, leaving 20 bases between them. CDR3 in amino acids: CASSLSRAPYTGYGYTF. The CDR3 region has the DNA TGTGCCAGCAGCTTATCCAGGGCCCCTTATACTGGCTATGGCTACACCTTC.

The chain links TRBV4-1 to TRBJ2-1; 9 nucleotides agree with TRBD1. The CDR3 spans 18 residues. The V segment lost 4 bases and the J segment 4 bases; nucleotides outside the gene matches: 14. CDR1 MGHRA and CDR2 YSYEKL come from the germline V gene. The CDR3 DNA follows: TGCGCCAGCAGCCTAAGAGCCCCCGGGACAGGGATTTACAATGAGCAGTTCTTC. This sequence encodes CASSLRAPGTGIYNEQFF.

This sequence joins TRBV2 and TRBJ1-1; 11 bases agree with TRBD1. J gave up 10 bases and V 8 bases, and 15 bases lay outside the gene matches. CDR1 is SNHLY and CDR2 is FYNNEI in the germline V gene. The CDR3 extends over 15 amino acids. The CDR3 spells CASLRWTGGAFGAFF. CDR3 DNA sequence: TGTGCCAGCTTGCGATGGACAGGGGGCGCGTTTGGAGCTTTCTTT.

The rearrangement links TRBV5-1 to TRBJ2-5; 8 bases are a match to TRBD2. This CDR3 comprises 13 residues. The V gene end was trimmed by 2 bases and the J gene end by 5 bases; junction bases not matched to a gene: 2. CDR1 and CDR2 from the germline V gene are SGHRS and YFSETQ. CDR3 in amino acids: CASSLPSGETQYF. The CDR3 nucleotides read TGCGCCAGCAGCTTACCTAGCGGGGAGACCCAGTACTTC.